The 15 T cell receptor beta chains listed next were all sequenced from one sample in a study of shared clonotypes between healthy human individuals. Profiled with immunoSEQ multiplex PCR; TCRdb holds only in-frame clones, not every one. The repertoire includes about 1.1 million clones, about 72% of them detected once, and 0.85% to 1% sits in the top ten. Source material: memory CD4+ T cells from PBMCs. This sample's subset: CD45RA-negative fraction. The receptors originated from a man younger than 35 in good health. Some clones in this sample may be carry-over from other donors' samples.

The chain links TRBV11-2 to TRBJ2-5; no firm D call. Trimming pared 1 base from V and 5 bases from J, leaving 8 bases between. The CDR3 totals 13 residues. CDR1 is SGHAT, CDR2 FQNNGV, per germline. In DNA form, the CDR3 reads TGTGCCAGCAGCTTAGGACTCTACGAGACCCAGTACTTC. It is translated as CASSLGLYETQYF.

This clone appeared a single time. J is TRBJ1-2 and V is TRBV4-3, with 12 bases identical to TRBD1. The germline V gene encodes CDR1 LGHNA and CDR2 YSLEER. The CDR3 runs 15 residues. V lost 3 bases and J lost 4; bases outside the gene matches: 3. The CDR3 nucleotides are TGCGCCAGCAGCCACCCGGGACAGGGGGCCTATGGCTACACCTTC. It is translated as CASSHPGQGAYGYTF.

The rearrangement joins TRBV11-1 to TRBJ2-5, with 8 nucleotides matching TRBD2. Per germline, CDR1 SGHAT and CDR2 FQDESV (reference sequence). The CDR3 extends over 15 amino acids. With V trimmed by 2 bases and J by 5 bases, 7 bases remained unmatched. The CDR3 nucleotides are TGTGCCAGCAGCTTACGCAGCGGGAGAGGTGAGACCCAGTACTTC. It is translated as CASSLRSGRGETQYF.

This chain links TRBV5-8 with TRBJ2-7; 11 nucleotides align to TRBD1. In germline, CDR1 is SGHTS, CDR2 YDEGEE. V trimming: 4 bases; J trimming: 4 bases; junction bases outside the gene matches: 13. The CDR3 has 17 residues. The CDR3 region has the DNA TGTGCCAGCAGCCCCGGCCCCGGGACAGGGGGGACGTACGAGCAGTACTTC. Translated: CASSPGPGTGGTYEQYF.

This clone occurred a few times. Mismatch with germline at one junction end may stem from a read error. The V call is TRBV28, the J call TRBJ2-4, with 8 bases lining up with TRBD1. Per the germline V gene, CDR1 is MDHEN and CDR2 is SYDVKM. CDR3 length: 16 amino acids. CDR3 sequence: CAHSLSQGAGKSIQYF. The CDR3 region has the DNA TGTGCTCACAGTTTATCCCAGGGGGCTGGCAAAAGCATTCAGTACTTC.

The chain couples TRBV15 to TRBJ2-1; D unclear. CDR1 and CDR2 from the germline V gene are LNHNV and YYDKDF (reference sequence). Trimming removed 5 bases at V and 10 bases at J, with 12 bases between. This CDR3 region has 12 residues. The CDR3 nucleotides read TGTGCCACCAGCGGGAACGCTGGCGAGCAGTTCTTC. Translating it yields CATSGNAGEQFF.

With respect to this clone: Just one base apart from a much larger clone, this may be a read error. The rearrangement links TRBV7-2 to TRBJ1-2; the match to TRBD1 covers 10 bases. The V gene's germline CDR1 is SGHTA and CDR2 FQGNSA. The CDR3 runs to 14 residues. The J segment lost 4 bases and the V segment lost 4 bases, leaving 3 bases of the junction unmatched. CDR3 nucleotide sequence: TGTGCCAGCAGCTACGGGACAGGGGTCTATGGCTACACCTTC. It yields the protein CASSYGTGVYGYTF.

Of note for this clone: The sample carries other DNA sequences with the same CDR3. The chain uses TRBV28 and TRBJ2-7; a weak D match, TRBD2 (5 bases). Trimming cost V 6 bases and J 7 bases, with 13 bases left between them. CDR3 length equals 12 residues. The germline CDR1 and CDR2 sequences are MDHEN and SYDVKM. The CDR3 DNA reads TGTGCCAGCAGCCTCTATAAGCGGGAGCAGTACTTC. Translated, it gives CASSLYKREQYF.

The V gene is TRBV6-1, the J gene TRBJ2-7; D is ambiguous. Trimming took off 4 bases at V and 7 bases at J, with 11 bases between the two ends. This CDR3 comprises 12 residues. Germline CDR1 reads MNHNS; CDR2 reads SASEGT. This chain's CDR3 is CASSARLGEQYF. The CDR3 bases are TGTGCCAGCAGTGCCCGTTTGGGAGAGCAGTACTTC.

This clone has only one observation. The chain uses TRBV11-2 and TRBJ2-1; 11 bases are shared with TRBD2. V shed 6 bases, J shed 5 bases, and the junction held 6 bases outside the gene matches. The CDR3 has 15 residues. Germline V gene sequence: CDR1 SGHAT, CDR2 FQNNGV. CDR3 DNA: TGTGCCAGCAGGGCTCCGGGACTAGCGGACAATGAGCAGTTCTTC. This encodes CASRAPGLADNEQFF.

V usage is TRBV2 and J usage is TRBJ2-3; 8 bases match TRBD2. This CDR3 contains 14 residues. Trimming at V came to 4 bases and at J to 3 bases, leaving 3 bases not matched to a gene. The germline gives CDR1 SNHLY, CDR2 FYNNEI. The CDR3 loop is CASSAQRETDTQYF. CDR3 in DNA: TGTGCCAGCAGTGCCCAGCGGGAGACAGATACGCAGTATTTT.

In regard to this clone: In the same sample, other DNA sequences code for this CDR3. The chain's CDR3 is CASSLQYNEQFF. The CDR3, as DNA: TGTGCCAGCAGTTTACAATACAATGAGCAGTTCTTC. V is TRBV28 and J is TRBJ2-1; D unresolved. The germline gives CDR1 MDHEN, CDR2 SYDVKM. The V end was cut by 2 bases, the J end by 4 bases, with 3 bases between. The CDR3 runs 12 residues.

V and J are TRBV28 and TRBJ2-1, with 9 bases aligning to TRBD1. Trimming at V came to 8 bases and at J to 9 bases, leaving 8 bases not matched to a gene. From germline, CDR1 is MDHEN and CDR2 SYDVKM. CDR3 length: 13 residues. The CDR3: CASYNRGRTEQFF. CDR3 sequence (DNA): TGTGCCAGCTATAACAGGGGGCGGACTGAGCAGTTCTTC.

Notes on this clone: A read error may explain this, as a much larger clone is one base away. The rearrangement links TRBV5-5 to TRBJ2-1; 15 nucleotides line up with TRBD2. The CDR3 is made up of 15 amino acids. Trimming at V came to 3 bases and at J to 8 bases, leaving 3 bases not matched to a gene. Germline V gene data show CDR1 as SGHKS and CDR2 as YYEKEE (reference sequence). The CDR3 spells CASSWTSGREDEQFF. The CDR3 coding sequence is TGTGCCAGCAGCTGGACTAGCGGGAGGGAGGATGAGCAGTTCTTC.

This clone appeared once. This rearrangement joins TRBV5-1 to TRBJ2-2; D is perhaps TRBD1 or TRBD2 (6 bases each). Germline V gives CDR1 SGHRS, CDR2 YFSETQ. The V end lost 7 bases, the J end lost 0 bases, and 19 bases lay between the germline ends. There are 17 residues in the CDR3. CDR3 protein: CASVPGPGGANTGELFF. DNA for the CDR3: TGCGCCAGCGTACCAGGACCCGGGGGCGCGAACACCGGGGAGCTGTTTTTT.